This is a list of T cell receptor beta chains from one sample in a study of T cell responses to AZD1222 COVID-19 vaccine. Clones were sequenced by immunoSEQ multiplex PCR, and TCRdb holds only the in-frame ones, with some missing. The sample includes under 150,000 clones, over 85% of them seen just once. The starting material was peripheral blood, obtained on day 0 of AZD1222 vaccination. Receptor source: an adult in good health. Both conserved end residues are part of each CDR3. D genes are given only for firm matches. Rows may omit the clone size; those that give it use once, few, many or a size class.

CASSVKTGGMNEQYF,TGTGCCAGCAGCGTCAAGACAGGGGGCATGAACGAGCAGTACTTC,TRBD1,TRBV9,TRBJ2-7,-
CASRFSGTYRKETQYF,TGTGCAAGTCGCTTCTCCGGGACATATAGGAAGGAGACCCAGTACTTC,-,TRBV12-2,TRBJ2-5,-
CASSLEDNSYEQYF,TGTGCCAGCTCACTTGAGGACAACTCCTACGAGCAGTACTTC,-,TRBV18,TRBJ2-7,-
CASSTTGELFF,TGTGCCAGCAGCACAACCGGGGAGCTGTTTTTT,-,TRBV7-6,TRBJ2-2,-
CASSLLAGGSTLDEQFF,TGTGCCAGCAGTTTGCTAGCGGGAGGGTCCACACTAGACGAGCAGTTCTTC,TRBD2,TRBV28,TRBJ2-1,-
CASSRLEFSGANVLTF,TGTGCCAGTAGTCGACTAGAGTTTTCTGGGGCCAACGTCCTGACTTTC,-,TRBV19,TRBJ2-6,-
CASSDRGQRTEAFF,TGTGCCAGCAGCGACAGGGGGCAGAGGACTGAAGCTTTCTTT,TRBD1,TRBV27,TRBJ1-1,-
CASSLLGGNYGYTF,TGTGCCAGCAGCTTATTAGGGGGTAACTATGGCTACACCTTC,-,TRBV7-9,TRBJ1-2,once
CASSLGQEESF,TGTGCCAGCTCACTAGGACAGGAGGAATCTTTT,TRBD1,TRBV18,TRBJ1-1,-
CASSYPGTHNEQFF,TGTGCCAGCAGTTACCCCGGGACCCACAATGAGCAGTTCTTC,-,TRBV6-5,TRBJ2-1,-
CASSIYPPSSNQPQHF,TGTGCCAGTAGTATTTACCCCCCCTCTAGCAATCAGCCCCAGCATTTT,-,TRBV19,TRBJ1-5,-
CASSPVGGSYGYTF,TGCGCCAGCAGCCCCGTGGGAGGTTCCTATGGCTACACCTTC,-,TRBV4-1,TRBJ1-2,-
CASGQEGRRISGNTIYF,TGTGCCAGCGGCCAGGAGGGACGCCGGATCTCTGGAAACACCATATATTTT,-,TRBV28,TRBJ1-3,-
CAWSRWEGLAKNIQYF,TGTGCCTGGAGTAGGTGGGAGGGCTTGGCCAAAAACATTCAGTACTTC,TRBD2,TRBV30,TRBJ2-4,-
CASSSGSEQYF,TGTGCCAGCAGTTCAGGGTCGGAGCAGTACTTC,-,TRBV12-3/TRBV12-4,TRBJ2-7,-
CASSGGTGGSRNTEAFF,TGTGCCAGCAGTGGGGGGACAGGGGGCTCGAGGAACACTGAAGCTTTCTTT,TRBD1,TRBV28,TRBJ1-1,-
CASSLGPTGELFF,TGCGCCAGCAGCTTGGGACCGACCGGGGAGCTGTTTTTT,-,TRBV5-1,TRBJ2-2,-
CASSLTGGYQPQHF,TGTGCCAGCAGCTTGACAGGGGGTTATCAGCCCCAGCATTTT,TRBD1,TRBV7-9,TRBJ1-5,-